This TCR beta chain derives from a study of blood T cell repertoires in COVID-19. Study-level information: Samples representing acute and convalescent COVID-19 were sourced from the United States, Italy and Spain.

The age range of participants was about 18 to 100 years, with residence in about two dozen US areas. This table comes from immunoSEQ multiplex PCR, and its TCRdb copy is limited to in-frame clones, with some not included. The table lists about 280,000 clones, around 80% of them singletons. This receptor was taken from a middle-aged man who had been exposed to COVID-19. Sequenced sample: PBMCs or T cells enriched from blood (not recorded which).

CDR3: CASSPILFGTSDTQYF. CDR3 in DNA: TGTGCCAGCAGCCCCATACTATTCGGCACCTCAGATACGCAGTATTTT. The chain joins TRBV7-3 to TRBJ2-3; D is ambiguous. CDR1 and CDR2 from the germline V gene are SGHTA and FQGTGA. V dropped 5 bases and J dropped 4 bases, with 19 bases sitting between them. The CDR3 runs to 16 residues.